This T cell receptor (beta chain) came from a study of long-term antiretroviral therapy in people with HIV. Study-level points and caveats: The study lacked data on ART adherence, viral resistance or therapy changes.

People in the study who had HIV all got their treatment in the United States. Going into DNA extraction, samples held roughly 0.95-11 million cryopreserved PBMC. Germline loops: CDR1 LNHDA, CDR2 SQIVND (reference sequence). The CDR3 spans 15 residues. Trimming at V came to 5 bases and at J to 3 bases, leaving 7 bases not matched to a gene. Sequencing relied on immunoSEQ assay v3.0, run at survey level. The target of sequencing was roughly 40,000-55,000 T-cell genomes per sample. TCRdb keeps only in-frame clones here, not all; method: immunoSEQ multiplex PCR. The sample includes 20,000 to 30,000 clones, roughly 83% of them seen just once. This clone has more than one count but fewer than ten. Its antigen is not known.

V usage is TRBV19 and J usage is TRBJ1-3; 7 bases match TRBD1. The specimen comprised unsorted PBMCs, sampled 0.7 years before starting antiretroviral therapy. The clonotype comes from a man in his thirties or forties with HIV. This chain's CDR3 is CASSRQGSNGNTIYF. CDR3 DNA: TGTGCCAGTAGTCGACAGGGTTCGAATGGAAACACCATATATTTT.